This TCR beta chain was sequenced during a study of monozygotic twins with inflammatory bowel disease. Whole-study results and caveats: Twin pairs that were concordant did not differ from discordant pairs in repertoire similarity, possibly from limited power. Especially with disease activity, IBD patients had fewer clonotypes in common with others than healthy twins did. IBD patients displayed reduced TCRbeta diversity (inverse Simpson) when set against healthy co-twins.

Comment on this clonotype: Its matching antigen is unknown.

With the 5' RACE reads reprocessed, TCRdb shows one record per CDR3 protein and no DNA. Here the sample table reports around 380,000 distinct CDR3 sequences. This CDR3 has 11 residues. CDR1 DFQATT and CDR2 SNEGSKA come from the germline V gene (reference sequence). V gene TRBV20-1 combines with J gene TRBJ2-7; without DNA, the TCRdb call of TRBD2 cannot be checked. Material for sequencing was blood. The TCR was taken from a human donor with ulcerative colitis or Crohn's disease, or a healthy co-twin of an affected twin (not recorded which). The CDR3 region is CSLGGGYEQYF.